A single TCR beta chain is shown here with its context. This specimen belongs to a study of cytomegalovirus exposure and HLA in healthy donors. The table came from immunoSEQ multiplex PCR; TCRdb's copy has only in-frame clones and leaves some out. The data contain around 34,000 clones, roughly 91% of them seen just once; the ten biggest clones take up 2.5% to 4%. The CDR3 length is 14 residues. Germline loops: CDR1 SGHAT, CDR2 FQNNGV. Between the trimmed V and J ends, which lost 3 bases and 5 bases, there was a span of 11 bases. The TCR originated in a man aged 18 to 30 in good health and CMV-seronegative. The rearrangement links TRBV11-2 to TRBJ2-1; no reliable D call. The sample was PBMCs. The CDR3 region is CASSLGLNHNEQFF. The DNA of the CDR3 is TGTGCCAGCAGCTTGGGCCTTAACCACAATGAGCAGTTCTTC.